One and the same sample provided the 5 T cell receptor beta chains below, sequenced in a study of response to subunit inactivated influenza vaccine. Each CDR3 protein is one row after TCRdb ran MiXCR on the RT-PCR reads. This table has 530,000 or so distinct CDR3 sequences, about 25% appearing once. Sequenced here: CD4+ T cells sorted from PBMCs, sampled roughly 5 days after vaccination. These receptor sequences come from a man aged 50 to 59 who received an inactivated influenza vaccine.

The rearrangement joins TRBV11-2 to TRBJ2-5, with TRBD2 as a possible D gene (6 bases). The CDR3 covers 17 residues. Trimming cost V 0 bases and J 4 bases, with 18 bases left between them. Germline loops: CDR1 SGHAT, CDR2 FQNNGV. CDR3 nucleotides: TGTGCCAGCAGCTTAGAGTTGGGCGGGGTATGGGGAGAGACCCAGTACTTC. Residues: CASSLELGGVWGETQYF.

The gene calls are TRBV6-2 or TRBV6-3 and TRBJ2-7; the match to TRBD1 covers 7 bases. The length of the CDR3 is 15 residues. Germline assignment: CDR1 MNHEY and CDR2 SVGEGT. J was trimmed by 7 bases and V by 6 bases; bases with no gene match: 15. CDR3 protein: CASRRSGQAQWEQYF. The CDR3 DNA follows: TGTGCCAGCAGACGATCCGGACAGGCGCAATGGGAGCAGTACTTC.

J is TRBJ2-7 and V is TRBV12-3 or TRBV12-4; 10 nucleotides align to TRBD2. The CDR3 runs 15 residues. Losses at the gene ends were 3 bases for V and 3 bases for J; bases not matched to a gene: 5. CDR3 region: CASSFASGRSYEQYF. CDR3 nucleotides: TGTGCCAGCAGTTTTGCTAGCGGGAGAAGCTACGAGCAGTACTTC.

The chain combines TRBV28 with TRBJ2-3, with 8 bases lining up with TRBD2. The V and J ends lost 5 bases and 0 bases, in that order; junction bases with no gene match: 4. The CDR3 length is 15 residues. The V gene's germline CDR1 is MDHEN and CDR2 SYDVKM. The CDR3 DNA reads TGTGCCAGCAGTCGAGCGGGAGTGAGCACAGATACGCAGTATTTT. Protein: CASSRAGVSTDTQYF.

The table lists this clonotype with a few counts. This rearrangement joins TRBV20-1 to TRBJ1-1, with 8 nucleotides matching TRBD1. The CDR3 loop spans 13 amino acids. Trimming at V came to 5 bases and at J to 6 bases, leaving 8 bases not matched to a gene. Germline V gene sequence: CDR1 DFQATT, CDR2 SNEGSKA (reference sequence). The CDR3 DNA reads as TGCAGTGCTCCCAGGGGGCGCTTCGCTGAAGCTTTCTTT. Its protein product is CSAPRGRFAEAFF.